Presented here are 17 T cell receptor beta chains from one specimen sequenced in a study of blood T cell repertoires in COVID-19. This table comes from immunoSEQ multiplex PCR, and its TCRdb copy is limited to in-frame clones, with some not included. The table has roughly 200,000 clones, more than 75% seen once. Specimen: peripheral blood. These receptors originate from an elderly man with acute or convalescent COVID-19.

The rearrangement joins TRBV19 to TRBJ1-4, with 7 bases matching TRBD1. Per the germline V gene, CDR1 is LNHDA and CDR2 is SQIVND (reference sequence). The CDR3 has 15 residues. V trimming: 5 bases; J trimming: 3 bases; junction bases outside the gene matches: 6. CDR3 protein: CASSGSGGSNEKLFF. Here the CDR3 DNA reads TGTGCCAGTAGTGGATCAGGGGGATCTAATGAAAAACTGTTTTTT.

The chain couples TRBV19 to TRBJ1-6, with unresolved D. Germline CDR1 and CDR2: LNHDA and SQIVND (reference sequence). There are 15 residues in the CDR3. V was pared by 1 base and J by 9 bases, with 13 bases between. CDR3 residues: CASSIGGRTLSPLHF. In DNA form, the CDR3 reads TGTGCCAGTAGTATAGGCGGGCGGACTCTTTCACCCCTCCACTTT.

The chain couples TRBV7-8 to TRBJ2-7; TRBD2 matches at 11 bases. The junction had 2 bases not matched to a gene; V was cut back by 1 base and J by 3 bases. The CDR3 is 15 residues long. CDR1 and CDR2 from the germline V gene are SGHVS and FQNEAQ. The CDR3 region has the DNA TGTGCCAGCAGCTTAGGGACTAGCGGGCACTACGAGCAGTACGTC. It codes for CASSLGTSGHYEQYV.

The rearrangement uses TRBV7-6 and TRBJ2-3; 11 bases align to TRBD1. This CDR3 comprises 15 residues. From germline, CDR1 is SGHVS and CDR2 FNYEAQ. The trim removed 5 bases at V and 4 bases at J, leaving 5 bases unmatched. CDR3 amino acids: CASSLDRGLSDTQYF. As DNA, the CDR3 is TGTGCCAGCAGCCTGGACAGGGGGCTCTCAGATACGCAGTATTTT. The full variable domain, rest sourced from reference TRBV7-6 and TRBJ2-3, is GAGVSQSPRYKVTKRGQDVALRCDPISGHVSLYWYRQALGQGPEFLTYFNYEAQQDKSGLPNDRFSAERPEGSISTLTIQRTEQRDSAMYRCASSLDRGLSDTQYFGPGTRLTVL.

The genes are TRBV6-4 and TRBJ2-3; weak D call: TRBD2 (5 bases). The CDR3 is 16 residues long. Trimming took 3 bases from V and 4 from J, leaving 17 bases between them. CDR1 and CDR2 (germline): MRHNA, SNTAGT. The CDR3 nucleotides read TGTGCCAGCAGTGAAGGTGGTAGCGTCGACCCAGATACGCAGTATTTT. It yields the protein CASSEGGSVDPDTQYF.

The V gene is TRBV11-3, the J gene TRBJ2-7; D might be TRBD2 (6 bases). The CDR3 is 17 residues long. Germline V gene sequence: CDR1 SGHNT, CDR2 YENEEA. V gave up 0 bases and J gave up 5 bases, with 20 bases separating them. The CDR3 loop reads CASSLDRGKRVLHEQYV. CDR3 bases: TGTGCCAGCAGCTTAGATCGGGGGAAAAGAGTGCTCCACGAGCAGTACGTC.

The chain links TRBV10-1 to TRBJ2-1; 11 positions match TRBD2. Per germline, CDR1 WNHNN and CDR2 SYGVQD (reference sequence). CDR3 size: 15 residues. V shed 5 bases, J shed 2 bases, and the junction held 2 bases outside the gene matches. The CDR3, as DNA: TGCGCCAGCAGTCCACTAGCGGGGGCCTACAATGAGCAGTTCTTC. Its protein product is CASSPLAGAYNEQFF.

The genes are TRBV7-9 and TRBJ2-3; 13 nucleotides align to TRBD2. The CDR3 covers 16 residues. CDR1 SEHNR and CDR2 FQNEAQ come from the germline V gene (reference sequence). V lost 5 bases, J lost 8 bases, and 10 bases stayed unmatched. CDR3 amino acids: CASSKGLAGEPGTQYF. For the CDR3, the DNA is TGTGCCAGCAGCAAAGGACTAGCGGGGGAGCCGGGTACGCAGTATTTT. The whole variable domain, filled in from reference TRBV7-9 and TRBJ2-3, reads DTGVSQNPRHKITKRGQNVTFRCDPISEHNRLYWYRQTLGQGPEFLTYFQNEAQLEKSRLLSDRFSAERPKGSFSTLEIQRTEQGDSAMYLCASSKGLAGEPGTQYFGPGTRLTVL.

This sequence joins TRBV19 and TRBJ1-2, with 7 bases lining up with TRBD1. Trimming at V came to 6 bases and at J to 2 bases, leaving 6 bases not matched to a gene. The CDR3 runs to 14 residues. The germline V gene has CDR1 LNHDA and CDR2 SQIVND (reference sequence). The CDR3 nucleotides read TGTGCCAGTAGCCCCGGGACAGCAAACTATGGCTACACCTTC. This sequence encodes CASSPGTANYGYTF.

This sequence joins TRBV3-1 (or the pseudogene TRBV3-2) and TRBJ2-7; 9 bases fit TRBD2. J gave up 0 bases and V 0 bases, and 3 bases lay outside the gene matches. The CDR3 covers 16 residues. Germline V gene data show CDR1 as LGHDT and CDR2 as YNNKEL (reference sequence). CDR3 sequence (DNA): TGTGCCAGCAGCCAAGACCGTAGCGGGAGCTCCTACGAGCAGTACGTC. Translated: CASSQDRSGSSYEQYV.

This chain uses TRBV19 with TRBJ1-5; D uncertain. This CDR3 spans 15 amino acids. Germline CDR1 and CDR2: LNHDA and SQIVND (reference sequence). Trimming left V 1 base short and J 3 bases short, with 10 bases between. CDR3 region: CASSIAHSPNQPQHF. DNA of the CDR3: TGTGCCAGTAGTATAGCTCACAGCCCCAATCAGCCCCAGCATTTT.

The rearrangement uses TRBV9 and TRBJ1-2, with D unclear. CDR3 size: 16 residues. Germline-derived CDR1 and CDR2 are SGDLS and YYNGEE. V lost 0 bases to trimming and J lost 6 bases, with 18 bases between them. The CDR3 nucleotides read TGTGCCAGCAGCGTAGGCGGGTTGGGGTTTTCTAATGGCTACACCTTC. The encoded protein is CASSVGGLGFSNGYTF. Filled out from reference TRBV9 and TRBJ1-2, the complete variable domain reads DSGVTQTPKHLITATGQRVTLRCSPRSGDLSVYWYQQSLDQGLQFLIQYYNGEERAKGNILERFSAQQFPDLHSELNLSSLELGDSALYFCASSVGGLGFSNGYTFGSGTRLTVV.

This chain connects TRBV6-2 or TRBV6-3 to TRBJ2-7; D is undetermined. Germline assignment: CDR1 MNHEY and CDR2 SVGEGT. V was clipped by 4 bases and J by 2 bases, with 6 bases between them. The CDR3 loop spans 12 amino acids. The CDR3 DNA follows: TGTGCCAGCAGTTTCGCTACCTACGAGCAGTACTTC. This gives the protein CASSFATYEQYF.

With regard to this clone: Other nucleotide sequences from this sample produce the same CDR3. The rearrangement joins TRBV28 to TRBJ1-2; 9 bases are a match to TRBD1. The J segment lost 5 bases and the V segment lost 5 bases, leaving 6 bases of the junction unmatched. Germline lookup yields CDR1 MDHEN and CDR2 SYDVKM. CDR3 size: 14 residues. The CDR3 region has the DNA TGTGCCAGCAGTCCACCCGGACAGGGGTATGGCTACACCTTC. Its protein is CASSPPGQGYGYTF.

The chain employs TRBV10-1 and TRBJ2-7; 10 nucleotides line up with TRBD2. The germline CDR1 and CDR2 sequences are WNHNN and SYGVQD (reference sequence). Germline trimming cut 2 bases from V and 5 bases from J; bases unmatched to any gene: 6. CDR3 size: 15 residues. The CDR3 coding sequence is TGCGCCAGCAGTGAGCCCGGGACTAGCGACAACGAGCAGTACGTC. This translates into CASSEPGTSDNEQYV.

The chain employs TRBV27 and TRBJ1-5; 9 bases match TRBD1. V lost 6 bases, J lost 2 bases, and 8 bases stayed unmatched. CDR1 is MNHEY and CDR2 is SMNVEV in the germline V gene (reference sequence). This CDR3 contains 16 residues. The chain's CDR3 is CASRPQGAGGNQPQHF. The CDR3 DNA reads as TGTGCCAGCAGACCACAGGGGGCAGGGGGCAATCAGCCCCAGCATTTT.

This clone was counted a single time. The chain is built from TRBV2 and TRBJ2-3; 9 bases map to TRBD1. J was trimmed by 8 bases and V by 6 bases; bases with no gene match: 12. The CDR3 loop spans 15 amino acids. Looked up from germline, CDR1 is SNHLY and CDR2 is FYNNEI. The CDR3 nucleotides are TGTGCCAGCAGCCTGACAGGGGGGTTCACGGGTACGCAGTATTTT. Amino acid sequence: CASSLTGGFTGTQYF.